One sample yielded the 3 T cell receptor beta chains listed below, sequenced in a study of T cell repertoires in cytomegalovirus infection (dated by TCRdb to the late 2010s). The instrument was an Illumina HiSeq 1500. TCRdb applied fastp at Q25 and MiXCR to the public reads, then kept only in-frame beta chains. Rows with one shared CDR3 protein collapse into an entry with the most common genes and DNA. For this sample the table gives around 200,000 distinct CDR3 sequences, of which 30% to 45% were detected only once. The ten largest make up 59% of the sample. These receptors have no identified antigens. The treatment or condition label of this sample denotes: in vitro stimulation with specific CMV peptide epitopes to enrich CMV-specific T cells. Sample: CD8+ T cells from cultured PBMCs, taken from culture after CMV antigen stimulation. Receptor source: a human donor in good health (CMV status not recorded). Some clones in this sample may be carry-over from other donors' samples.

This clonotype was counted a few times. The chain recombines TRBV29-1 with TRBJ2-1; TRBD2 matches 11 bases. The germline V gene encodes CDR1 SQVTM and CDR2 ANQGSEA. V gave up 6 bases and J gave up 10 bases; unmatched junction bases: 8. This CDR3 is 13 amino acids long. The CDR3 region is CSVNLAGGREQFF. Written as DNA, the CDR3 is TGCAGCGTGAATCTAGCGGGAGGAAGGGAGCAGTTCTTC.

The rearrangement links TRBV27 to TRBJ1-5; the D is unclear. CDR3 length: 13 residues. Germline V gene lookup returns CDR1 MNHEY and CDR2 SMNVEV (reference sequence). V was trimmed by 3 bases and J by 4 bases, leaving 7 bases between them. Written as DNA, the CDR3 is TGTGCCAGCAGTTTTGGGCGGAATCAGCCCCAGCATTTT. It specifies CASSFGRNQPQHF.

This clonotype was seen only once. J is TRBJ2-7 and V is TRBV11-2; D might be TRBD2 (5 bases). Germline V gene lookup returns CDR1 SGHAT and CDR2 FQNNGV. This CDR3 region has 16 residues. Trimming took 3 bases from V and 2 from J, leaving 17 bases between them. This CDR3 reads CASSFWTGTETYEQYF. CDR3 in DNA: TGTGCCAGCAGCTTCTGGACTGGTACTGAGACCTACGAGCAGTACTTC.